This T cell receptor (beta chain) derives from a study of cytomegalovirus exposure and HLA in healthy donors. General study results and limits: V- and J-gene trimming in TCR beta was tied to a missense DCLRE1C variant by an analysis performed later. Several of the most significant clusters appeared, in a later analysis, to be linked to common viral pathogens. Productive status was seen about 90% or about 30% of the time for most TCR beta V segments in an earlier analysis. The availability of immune exposure information extended only to CMV serostatus.

The PCR was carried out with 60 Vbeta primers and 13 Jbeta primers. Measured with immunoSEQ multiplex PCR; TCRdb has only the in-frame clones, and not every one. The data contain tens of thousands of clones, around four fifths of them singletons. Concerning this clone itself: What it recognizes is unknown.

Germline CDR1 reads MGHRA; CDR2 reads YSYEKL. V lost 3 bases and J lost 0; bases outside the gene matches: 15. This CDR3 contains 20 residues. The sequence was obtained from a woman between 25 and 40 years old in good health and CMV-seronegative. The sample was PBMCs. The chain employs TRBV4-1 and TRBJ1-5, with 9 bases lining up with TRBD1. The CDR3 nucleotides are TGCGCCAGCAGCCACCGTACGGAGACAGGGGGATACTTTAGCAATCAGCCCCAGCATTTT. This gives the protein CASSHRTETGGYFSNQPQHF.